Listed below are T cell receptor beta chains from one sample, sequenced in a study of blood T cell repertoires in COVID-19. Profiled with immunoSEQ multiplex PCR; TCRdb holds only in-frame clones, not every one. This table has some 68,000 clones, roughly 89% appearing once. Material: peripheral blood. Receptor source: a man aged 45-60 years with active COVID-19. Each CDR3 is given with its conserved first and last residue. Fields, in order: D gene, clone size, J gene, V gene, CDR3 protein, CDR3 DNA. The D gene is left open where the match is weak. Clone size, where shown, is once, few, many, or a class for clones that have expanded.

TRBD2,NA,TRBJ2-5,TRBV9,CASSRGLAGGGETQYF,TGTGCCAGCAGTCGCGGACTAGCGGGGGGAGGAGAGACCCAGTACTTC
NA,NA,TRBJ2-7,TRBV27,CASSFFGGSYEQYF,TGTGCCAGCAGTTTCTTCGGGGGCTCCTACGAGCAGTACTTC
NA,NA,TRBJ1-1,TRBV6-5,CASRQDTEAFF,TGTGCCAGCAGACAGGACACTGAAGCTTTCTTT
TRBD1,NA,TRBJ2-1,TRBV6-2/TRBV6-3,CASSYQGAEYNEQFF,TGTGCCAGCAGTTACCAGGGGGCCGAATACAATGAGCAGTTCTTC
NA,NA,TRBJ1-2,TRBV7-8,CASSTPPDSYGYTF,TGTGCCAGCAGTACCCCCCCGGACAGCTATGGCTACACCTTC
TRBD2,NA,TRBJ2-5,TRBV6-5,CASSLSGGKRPQYF,TGTGCCAGCAGTCTTAGCGGGGGCAAGAGACCCCAGTACTTC
NA,NA,TRBJ2-1,TRBV13,CASSLAPFNEQFF,TGTGCCAGCAGCTTAGCCCCTTTCAATGAGCAGTTCTTC
NA,NA,TRBJ2-7,TRBV14,CASSQGEGGRQYF,TGTGCCAGCAGCCAAGGTGAGGGTGGACGGCAGTACTTC
TRBD1,NA,TRBJ1-2,TRBV6-6,CASSYGRGDYGYTF,TGTGCCAGCAGTTATGGCAGGGGGGACTATGGCTACACCTTC
TRBD2,NA,TRBJ2-5,TRBV9,CASSVGLAVETQYF,TGTGCCAGCAGCGTAGGACTAGCGGTTGAGACCCAGTACTTC
TRBD2,NA,TRBJ2-1,TRBV10-3,CAISESSGGYNEQFF,TGTGCCATCAGTGAGTCTAGCGGGGGGTACAATGAGCAGTTCTTC
TRBD1,NA,TRBJ1-1,TRBV6-2/TRBV6-3,CASSKDRGGSEAFF,TGTGCCAGCAGTAAGGACAGGGGGGGATCCGAAGCTTTCTTT
NA,NA,TRBJ2-1,TRBV19,CASSAPSLDEQFF,TGTGCCAGTAGTGCCCCCTCCCTAGATGAGCAGTTCTTC
TRBD1,NA,TRBJ1-2,TRBV5-6,CASSFWSGGDGYTF,TGTGCCAGCAGCTTTTGGTCAGGGGGCGATGGCTACACCTTC
NA,NA,TRBJ1-6,TRBV15,CATSRDSGGYRSPLHF,TGTGCCACCAGCAGAGATTCGGGAGGGTATCGTTCACCCCTCCACTTT
NA,NA,TRBJ2-1,TRBV29-1,CSVDGGTLNEQFF,TGCAGCGTTGATGGGGGCACTTTAAATGAGCAGTTCTTC
NA,NA,TRBJ1-2,TRBV7-2,CASSLDGQYGYTF,TGTGCCAGCAGCTTAGATGGACAGTATGGCTACACCTTC
NA,NA,TRBJ2-3,TRBV27,CASSTRSDTQYF,TGTGCCAGCAGCACTAGGAGCGATACGCAGTATTTT
TRBD1,NA,TRBJ1-4,TRBV5-1,CASSLLGQGEKLFF,TGCGCCAGCAGCTTGTTAGGACAGGGCGAAAAACTGTTTTTT
TRBD1,few,TRBJ1-2,TRBV2,CASTIYRGPIYGYTF,TGTGCCAGCACAATCTACAGGGGGCCCATCTATGGCTACACCTTC
NA,NA,TRBJ1-6,TRBV30,CAWMTVANSPLHF,TGTGCCTGGATGACAGTAGCTAATTCACCCCTCCACTTT
NA,NA,TRBJ2-7,TRBV5-1,CASSLDSQVLEQYF,TGCGCCAGCAGCTTGGATTCGCAGGTGCTCGAGCAGTACTTC
NA,NA,TRBJ2-2,TRBV5-4,CASSLAVSNTGELFF,TGTGCCAGCAGCTTGGCGGTTTCGAACACCGGGGAGCTGTTTTTT
NA,once,TRBJ2-7,TRBV25-1,CASRGGAGYEQYF,TGTGCCAGCAGAGGGGGGGCCGGTTACGAGCAGTACTTC
TRBD1,NA,TRBJ1-5,TRBV7-8,CASSLNRDSHYSNQPQHF,TGTGCCAGCAGCTTAAACCGGGACAGCCATTATAGCAATCAGCCCCAGCATTTT
NA,NA,TRBJ2-7,TRBV3-1/TRBV3-2,CASSQGAADAYEQYF,TGTGCCAGCAGCCAAGGAGCGGCAGATGCCTACGAGCAGTACTTC
TRBD1,NA,TRBJ2-1,TRBV9,CASSVAYGRQGDNEQFF,TGTGCCAGCAGCGTAGCTTATGGGAGACAGGGGGACAATGAGCAGTTCTTC
NA,NA,TRBJ1-3,TRBV5-1,CASSFAGGSSGNTIYF,TGCGCCAGCAGCTTCGCGGGGGGTAGCTCTGGAAACACCATATATTTT
TRBD1,NA,TRBJ1-5,TRBV5-4,CASSLGGGDQPQHF,TGTGCCAGCAGCTTGGGAGGGGGCGATCAGCCCCAGCATTTT
NA,NA,TRBJ1-3,TRBV27,CASSFSGRTGGTIYF,TGTGCCAGCAGTTTTTCCGGCAGGACTGGTGGCACCATATATTTT
TRBD2,NA,TRBJ2-1,TRBV5-4,CASSLERGGLYNEQFF,TGTGCCAGCAGCTTGGAGCGGGGGGGCCTCTACAATGAGCAGTTCTTC
NA,few,TRBJ1-2,TRBV19,CASSINRSRGVKRDGYTF,TGTGCCAGTAGTATAAATCGTTCCCGGGGGGTCAAACGAGATGGCTACACCTTC
NA,NA,TRBJ1-1,TRBV19,CASSGGGLGDTEAFF,TGTGCCAGTAGCGGCGGGGGGTTGGGGGACACTGAAGCTTTCTTT
TRBD2,NA,TRBJ2-7,TRBV2,CASSASGGAEQYF,TGTGCCAGCAGCGCTAGCGGGGGGGCCGAGCAGTACTTC
NA,NA,TRBJ2-7,TRBV3-1/TRBV3-2,CASSPEGEGTYEQYF,TGTGCCAGCAGCCCCGAGGGCGAGGGCACGTACGAGCAGTACTTC
TRBD1,NA,TRBJ2-7,TRBV18,CASSPPNPGQGIYEQYF,TGTGCCAGCTCACCACCGAATCCGGGACAGGGAATATACGAGCAGTACTTC
NA,NA,TRBJ2-1,TRBV12-3/TRBV12-4,CASSYGTYKRGFF,TGTGCCAGCTCCTACGGGACATACAAAAGGGGGTTCTTC
TRBD1,NA,TRBJ1-4,TRBV10-1,CASSKDRPPNEKLFF,TGCGCCAGCAGTAAGGACAGGCCTCCTAATGAAAAACTGTTTTTT